The next 22 T cell receptor beta chains were all read from a single sample in a study of early T cells in non-severe SARS-CoV-2 infection. TCRdb independently ran MiXCR on the 5' RACE reads; one entry per CDR3 protein. The sample carries 30,000 to 40,000 distinct CDR3 sequences, under 4.5% recorded once. The sequenced material came from whole blood. The receptor source for this set is an adult who was a healthcare worker with PCR-confirmed SARS-CoV-2 infection or an uninfected control (not recorded which).

In this sample, this clonotype turned up many times. V is TRBV4-3 and J is TRBJ2-1; 10 nucleotides align to TRBD2. The CDR3 is 15 amino acids. Germline CDR1 reads LGHNA; CDR2 reads YSLEER. After removal of 1 base from V and 9 bases from J, the junction contained 6 bases not matched to a gene. The CDR3 nucleotides are TGCGCCAGCAGCCAAGCTGTACTAGCGGGGTCTGAGCAGTTCTTC. As protein: CASSQAVLAGSEQFF.

This clonotype showed up many times. This chain links TRBV30 with TRBJ2-3, with D unresolved. Trimming took 1 base from V and 5 from J, leaving 10 bases between them. The germline V gene has CDR1 GTSNPN and CDR2 SVGIG (reference sequence). This CDR3 spans 13 amino acids. The CDR3 reads CAWSGTSEDTQYF. The CDR3 coding sequence is TGTGCCTGGAGTGGGACCTCCGAAGATACGCAGTATTTT.

This clonotype was detected ten times or more. The V and J genes are TRBV7-9 and TRBJ1-1; possible D gene TRBD1, 6 bases. The V end was cut by 7 bases, the J end by 2 bases, with 14 bases between. The CDR3 extends over 14 amino acids. The V gene's germline CDR1 is SEHNR and CDR2 FQNEAQ (reference sequence). As DNA, the CDR3 is TGTGCCAGCACCCTCGTGGGGGCCAACACTGAAGCTTTCTTT. Translating it yields CASTLVGANTEAFF.

This clonotype was detected ten times or more. The chain uses TRBV11-2 and TRBJ1-2; 10 bases are a match to TRBD1. Germline loops: CDR1 SGHAT, CDR2 FQNNGV. V dropped 5 bases and J dropped 4; count of bases not matched to a gene: 4. The CDR3 spans 14 residues. This chain's CDR3 is CASSPWDRGYGYTF. In DNA, the CDR3 is TGTGCCAGCAGCCCATGGGACAGGGGCTATGGCTACACCTTC.

This clonotype showed up many times. The rearrangement joins TRBV12-3 or TRBV12-4 to TRBJ1-5; 10 nucleotides line up with TRBD1. The trim removed 3 bases at V and 4 bases at J, leaving 6 bases unmatched. The CDR3 covers 16 residues. The CDR3 loop is CASSLGGQGLNQPQHF. CDR3 DNA: TGTGCCAGCAGTTTGGGGGGACAGGGGTTAAATCAGCCCCAGCATTTT.

This clonotype appeared many times. V usage is TRBV18 and J usage is TRBJ2-1, with 8 nucleotides matching TRBD2. The ends lost 1 base at V and 5 bases at J; junction bases unmatched: 13. Germline V CDR1 and CDR2: KGHSH, LQKENI. The CDR3 has 18 amino acids. The CDR3 spells CASSPLKNREGLDNEQFF. The CDR3 DNA follows: TGTGCCAGCTCACCACTGAAGAATCGGGAGGGCCTGGACAATGAGCAGTTCTTC. The full variable domain, in which reference TRBV18 and TRBJ2-1 provide the parts outside the CDR3, is NAGVMQNPRHLVRRRGQEARLRCSPMKGHSHVYWYRQLPEEGLKFMVYLQKENIIDESGMPKERFSAEFPKEGPSILRIQQVVRGDSAAYFCASSPLKNREGLDNEQFFGPGTRLTVL.

This clonotype has at least ten counts. The chain carries TRBV20-1 and TRBJ1-4, with a possible D match to TRBD1 (6 bases). V lost 6 bases to trimming and J lost 0 bases, with 14 bases between them. The germline V gene encodes CDR1 DFQATT and CDR2 SNEGSKA (reference sequence). The CDR3 runs to 15 residues. CDR3 coding DNA: TGCAGTGCCCCAGGGGAAAGAGCAACTAATGAAAAACTGTTTTTT. This encodes CSAPGERATNEKLFF.

This clonotype was detected ten times or more. This rearrangement joins TRBV10-2 to TRBJ2-1, with 11 bases that match TRBD2. Losses at the gene ends were 5 bases for V and 15 bases for J; bases not matched to a gene: 18. Germline loops: CDR1 WSHSY, CDR2 SAAADI. The CDR3 is made up of 16 amino acids. This CDR3 is CASSSTGTSGAHNRFF. The CDR3, as DNA: TGCGCCAGCAGTTCTACCGGGACTAGCGGCGCCCATAACCGGTTCTTC.

This clonotype was seen many times. V gene TRBV20-1 combines with J gene TRBJ2-7, with D maybe TRBD2 (7 bases). The CDR3 spans 12 residues. The V end was cut by 5 bases, the J end by 5 bases, with 13 bases between. From germline, CDR1 is DFQATT and CDR2 SNEGSKA (reference sequence). CDR3 amino acids: CSASGEGDEQYF. CDR3 DNA: TGCAGTGCTTCAGGGGAGGGCGACGAGCAGTACTTC.

This clonotype was detected many times. J is TRBJ2-7 and V is TRBV12-3 or TRBV12-4; TRBD2 is a possible D gene (6 bases). This CDR3 is 13 amino acids long. V dropped 6 bases and J dropped 6 bases, with 15 bases sitting between them. CDR3 protein: CASRTSLGSEQYF. DNA for the CDR3: TGTGCCAGCAGGACTAGTTTAGGGTCCGAGCAGTACTTC.

This clonotype came up many times. J is TRBJ2-1 and V is TRBV28; possibly TRBD2 for D (5 bases). The CDR3 contains 13 residues. V was cut by 7 bases and J by 0 bases, with 7 bases left in between. CDR1 is MDHEN, CDR2 SYDVKM, per germline. The DNA of the CDR3 is TGTGCCAGCACCACTAGCTCCTACAATGAGCAGTTCTTC. It encodes CASTTSSYNEQFF.

This clonotype was seen at least ten times. The V gene is TRBV12-3 or TRBV12-4, the J gene TRBJ1-5; 8 positions agree with TRBD1. The CDR3 runs to 15 residues. Trimming took 3 bases from V and 5 from J; bases not matched to a gene: 6. Here the CDR3 reads CASSFGQGNYQPQHF. CDR3 sequence (DNA): TGTGCCAGCAGTTTTGGACAGGGAAACTATCAGCCCCAGCATTTT.

This clonotype was seen repeatedly, ten times or more. This rearrangement joins TRBV7-8 to TRBJ2-5, with TRBD1 matching over 8 bases. From germline, CDR1 is SGHVS and CDR2 FQNEAQ. The CDR3 spans 14 residues. The V and J ends lost 5 bases and 5 bases, in that order; junction bases with no gene match: 7. The CDR3 DNA reads as TGTGCCAGCAGCAGCCGGACAGGGTCGGAGACCCAGTACTTC. Its translation is CASSSRTGSETQYF.

In its sample, this clonotype was seen many times. The chain recombines TRBV7-8 with TRBJ2-1; 10 nucleotides align to TRBD2. CDR3 length: 18 residues. Looked up from germline, CDR1 is SGHVS and CDR2 is FQNEAQ. With 1 base clipped from V and 0 bases from J, the junction kept 6 bases outside the gene matches. The CDR3 here is CASSLGTSGETSYNEQFF. In DNA form, the CDR3 reads TGTGCCAGCAGCTTAGGGACTAGCGGTGAGACCTCCTACAATGAGCAGTTCTTC. Supplemented by reference TRBV7-8 and TRBJ2-1, the full variable domain reads GAGVSQSPRYKVAKRGQDVALRCDPISGHVSLFWYQQALGQGPEFLTYFQNEAQLDKSGLPSDRFFAERPEGSVSTLKIQRTQQEDSAVYLCASSLGTSGETSYNEQFFGPGTRLTVL.

This clonotype was counted many times. V gene TRBV7-3 combines with J gene TRBJ2-2; D not certain. The CDR3 is 13 amino acids. Germline loops: CDR1 SGHTA, CDR2 FQGTGA. The V end lost 0 bases, the J end lost 8 bases, and 7 bases lay between the germline ends. The DNA of the CDR3 is TGTGCCAGCAGCTTAACGTTCGCGGGGGAGCTGTTTTTT. Its protein product is CASSLTFAGELFF.

This clonotype was detected many times. V and J are TRBV7-3 and TRBJ2-7; D is possibly TRBD1 (6 bases). The length of the CDR3 is 13 residues. Germline CDR1 reads SGHTA; CDR2 reads FQGTGA. V was trimmed by 2 bases and J by 2 bases, leaving 7 bases between them. This CDR3 reads CASSLDRTYEQYF. The CDR3 nucleotides read TGTGCCAGCAGCTTAGACAGGACCTACGAGCAGTACTTC. Drawing the rest from reference TRBV7-3 and TRBJ2-7, the complete variable domain is GAGVSQTPSNKVTEKGKYVELRCDPISGHTALYWYRQSLGQGPEFLIYFQGTGAADDSGLPNDRFFAVRPEGSVSTLKIQRTERGDSAVYLCASSLDRTYEQYFGPGTRLTVT.

This clonotype appeared many times. J is TRBJ1-1 and V is TRBV6-5; D is uncertain. Germline V lookup: CDR1 MNHEY, CDR2 SVGAGI. CDR3 length equals 14 residues. Between the trimmed V and J ends, which lost 0 bases and 2 bases, there was a span of 7 bases. The CDR3: CASSYSRDNTEAFF. In nucleotides, the CDR3 is TGTGCCAGCAGTTACTCAAGGGATAACACTGAAGCTTTCTTT.

In this sample, this clonotype turned up a few times. This chain joins TRBV11-2 and TRBJ2-5; D remains ambiguous. V lost 5 bases, J lost 1 base, and 8 bases lay in between. In germline, CDR1 is SGHAT, CDR2 FQNNGV. There are 13 residues in the CDR3. CDR3 DNA: TGTGCCAGCAGCCCCCTTGGCCAAGAGACCCAGTACTTC. Translated, it gives CASSPLGQETQYF.

This clonotype was picked up many times. The chain carries TRBV6-1 and TRBJ1-5; no firm D call. CDR3 size: 14 residues. Germline CDR1 reads MNHNS; CDR2 reads SASEGT. V lost 1 base and J lost 7, with 11 bases in between. For the CDR3, the DNA is TGTGCCAGCAGTGAAGTTGCAGGAGAACAGCCCCAGCATTTT. Protein sequence: CASSEVAGEQPQHF.

This clonotype appeared a single time. The germline gene is not matched at one end of the junction; a read error may be the cause. The gene calls are TRBV19 and TRBJ1-5; 7 nucleotides match TRBD1. The CDR3 loop spans 13 amino acids. CDR1 LNHDA and CDR2 SQIVND come from the germline V gene (reference sequence). The CDR3 reads CASREGAGQPKHF. The DNA for the CDR3 is TGTGCCAGTCGGGAGGGGGCAGGGCAGCCCAAGCATTTT.

This clonotype was detected ten times or more. The chain uses TRBV7-2 and TRBJ2-7, with D unclear. The CDR3 loop spans 13 amino acids. Germline CDR1 is SGHTA and CDR2 is FQGNSA. Trimming stripped 3 bases from V and 2 bases from J, with 8 bases between. CDR3 DNA: TGTGCCAGCAGCTTCGAGCGAACCTACGAGCAGTACTTC. It encodes CASSFERTYEQYF.

This clonotype was found many times. The chain combines TRBV21-1 with TRBJ2-1; TRBD1 reflects the table's D call only, with no check against the DNA. TRBV21-1 is a listed pseudogene. CDR3 length: 17 residues. CDR3 nucleotides: TGTGCCAGCAGCAAAACGGGGTCAGGGTCGGCAGACAATGAGCAGTTCTTC. It encodes CASSKTGSGSADNEQFF.